This T cell receptor (beta chain) was captured in a study of shared clonotypes between healthy human individuals. Measured with immunoSEQ multiplex PCR; TCRdb has only the in-frame clones, and not every one. The sample records about 2.3 million clones, about nine tenths being singletons. The CDR3 has 13 amino acids. With 8 bases removed from V and 7 bases from J, the gap between germline ends came to 17 bases. CDR1 MNHEY and CDR2 SMNVEV come from the germline V gene (reference sequence). V is TRBV27 and J is TRBJ1-2; the D is unclear. Sequences were obtained from naive CD4+ T cells from PBMCs. The subset was: CD45RA+ positively selected. The origin of this receptor is a man younger than 30 in good health. Some clones in this sample may be carry-over from other donors' samples. CDR3 DNA sequence: TGTGCCAGCGCCCCGGTTGGGGAAACTGGCTACACCTTC. This translates into CASAPVGETGYTF.